This T cell receptor beta chain was identified during a study of blood T cell repertoires in COVID-19. On the study more broadly: The analysed material was cDNA or gDNA that came from T cells, B-cell-depleted T cells, or PBMCs.

Some clones are missing from TCRdb's copy, which holds only in-frame ones; the method was immunoSEQ multiplex PCR. The sample has roughly 190,000 clones; over 75% are singletons. This CDR3 region has 14 residues. J lost 12 bases, V lost 6 bases, and 12 bases had no gene match. Germline values: CDR1 LNHDA, CDR2 SQIVND (reference sequence). This rearrangement joins TRBV19 to TRBJ2-4; 9 nucleotides match TRBD1. Sequenced sample: peripheral blood. This TCR came from a woman aged 40 to 55 who had recovered from COVID-19. The CDR3 nucleotides read TGTGCCAGTAGCACCGGGACAGGGCTTTATCCTCAGTACTTC. Translating it yields CASSTGTGLYPQYF.